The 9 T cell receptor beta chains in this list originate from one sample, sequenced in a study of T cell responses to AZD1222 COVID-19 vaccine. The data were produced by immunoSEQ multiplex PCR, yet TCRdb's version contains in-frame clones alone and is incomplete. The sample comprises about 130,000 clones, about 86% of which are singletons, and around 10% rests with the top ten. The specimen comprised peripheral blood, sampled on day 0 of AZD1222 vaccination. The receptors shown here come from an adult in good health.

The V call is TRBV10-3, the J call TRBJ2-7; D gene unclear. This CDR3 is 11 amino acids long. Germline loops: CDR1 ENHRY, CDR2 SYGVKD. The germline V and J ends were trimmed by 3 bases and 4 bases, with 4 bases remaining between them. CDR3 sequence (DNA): TGTGCCATCAGTGACACGTACGAGCAGTACTTC. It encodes CAISDTYEQYF.

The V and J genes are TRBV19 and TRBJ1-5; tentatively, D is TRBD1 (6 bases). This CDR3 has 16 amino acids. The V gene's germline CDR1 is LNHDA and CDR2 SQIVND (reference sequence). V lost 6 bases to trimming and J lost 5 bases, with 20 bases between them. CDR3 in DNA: TGTGCCAGTAGCTGGATCCGGGACAAACCCTATCAGCCCCAGCATTTT. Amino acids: CASSWIRDKPYQPQHF. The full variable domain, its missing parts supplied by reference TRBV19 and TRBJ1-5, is DGGITQSPKYLFRKEGQNVTLSCEQNLNHDAMYWYRQDPGQGLRLIYYSQIVNDFQKGDIAEGYSVSREKKESFPLTVTSAQKNPTAFYLCASSWIRDKPYQPQHFGDGTRLSIL.

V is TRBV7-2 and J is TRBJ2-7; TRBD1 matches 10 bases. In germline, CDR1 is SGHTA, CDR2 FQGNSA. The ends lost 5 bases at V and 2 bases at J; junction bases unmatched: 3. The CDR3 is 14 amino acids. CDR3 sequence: CASSAGTGAYEQYF. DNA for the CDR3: TGTGCCAGCAGCGCCGGGACAGGGGCCTACGAGCAGTACTTC.

The CDR3 DNA sequence: TGTGCCAGTATGGACATGCGAAATTCACCCCTCCACTTT. This encodes CASMDMRNSPLHF. The V and J genes are TRBV7-8 and TRBJ1-6; D might be TRBD1 (5 bases). With 9 bases removed from V and 7 bases from J, the gap between germline ends came to 13 bases. Germline V lookup: CDR1 SGHVS, CDR2 FQNEAQ. This CDR3 spans 13 amino acids. Full variable domain (remainder filled in from reference TRBV7-8 and TRBJ1-6): GAGVSQSPRYKVAKRGQDVALRCDPISGHVSLFWYQQALGQGPEFLTYFQNEAQLDKSGLPSDRFFAERPEGSVSTLKIQRTQQEDSAVYLCASMDMRNSPLHFGNGTRLTVT.

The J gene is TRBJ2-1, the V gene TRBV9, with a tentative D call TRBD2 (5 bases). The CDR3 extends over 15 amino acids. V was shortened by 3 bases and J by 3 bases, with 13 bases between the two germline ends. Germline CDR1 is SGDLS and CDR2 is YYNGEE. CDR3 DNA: TGTGCCAGCAGCGCCGACGGACTCGACTACAATGAGCAGTTCTTC. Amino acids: CASSADGLDYNEQFF. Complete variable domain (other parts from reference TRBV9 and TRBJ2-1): DSGVTQTPKHLITATGQRVTLRCSPRSGDLSVYWYQQSLDQGLQFLIQYYNGEERAKGNILERFSAQQFPDLHSELNLSSLELGDSALYFCASSADGLDYNEQFFGPGTRLTVL.

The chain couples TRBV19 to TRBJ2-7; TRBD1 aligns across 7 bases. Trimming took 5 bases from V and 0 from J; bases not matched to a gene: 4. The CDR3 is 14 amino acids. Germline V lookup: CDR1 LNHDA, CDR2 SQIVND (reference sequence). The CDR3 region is CASSDRDSSYEQYF. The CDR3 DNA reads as TGTGCCAGTAGTGACCGGGACAGCTCCTACGAGCAGTACTTC.

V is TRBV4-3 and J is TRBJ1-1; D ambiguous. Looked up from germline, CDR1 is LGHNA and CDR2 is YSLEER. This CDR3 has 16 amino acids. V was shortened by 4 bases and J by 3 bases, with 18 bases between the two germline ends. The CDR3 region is CASSLRVAGPYTEAFF. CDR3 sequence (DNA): TGCGCCAGCAGCCTGCGCGTGGCTGGTCCTTACACTGAAGCTTTCTTT.

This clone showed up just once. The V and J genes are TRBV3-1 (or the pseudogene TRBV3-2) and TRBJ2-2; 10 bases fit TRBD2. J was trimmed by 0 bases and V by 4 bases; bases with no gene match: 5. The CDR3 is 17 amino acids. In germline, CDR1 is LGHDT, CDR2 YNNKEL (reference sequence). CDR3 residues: CASSPPTSGANTGELFF. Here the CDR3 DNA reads TGTGCCAGCAGCCCACCAACTAGCGGGGCGAACACCGGGGAGCTGTTTTTT.

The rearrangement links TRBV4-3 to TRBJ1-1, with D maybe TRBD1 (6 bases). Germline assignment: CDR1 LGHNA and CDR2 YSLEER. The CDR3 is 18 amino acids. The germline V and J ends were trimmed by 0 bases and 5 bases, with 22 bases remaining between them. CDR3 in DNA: TGCGCCAGCAGCCAAGATACCCTTGGTCGGGGGGCCCAGACTGAAGCTTTCTTT. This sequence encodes CASSQDTLGRGAQTEAFF.